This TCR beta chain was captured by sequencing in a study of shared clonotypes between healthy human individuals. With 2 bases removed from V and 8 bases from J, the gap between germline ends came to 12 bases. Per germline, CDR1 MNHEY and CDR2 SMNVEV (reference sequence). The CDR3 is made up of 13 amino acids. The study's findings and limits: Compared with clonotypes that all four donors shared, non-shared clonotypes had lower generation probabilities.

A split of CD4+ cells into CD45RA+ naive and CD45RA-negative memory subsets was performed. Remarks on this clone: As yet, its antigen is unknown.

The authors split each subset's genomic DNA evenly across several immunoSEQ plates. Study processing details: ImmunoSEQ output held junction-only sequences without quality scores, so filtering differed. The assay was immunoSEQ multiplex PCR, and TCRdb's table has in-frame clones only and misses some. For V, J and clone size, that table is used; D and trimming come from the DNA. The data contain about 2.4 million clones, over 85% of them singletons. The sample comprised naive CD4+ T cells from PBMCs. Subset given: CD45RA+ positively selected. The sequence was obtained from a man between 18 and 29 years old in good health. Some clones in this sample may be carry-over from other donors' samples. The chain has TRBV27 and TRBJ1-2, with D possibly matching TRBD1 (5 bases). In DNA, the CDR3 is TGTGCCAGCAGTTTAGAAGGGGTGGGGGGCTACACCTTC. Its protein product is CASSLEGVGGYTF.